This T cell receptor beta chain emerged from a study of post-analysis software for immune sequencing data (dated by TCRdb to between 2015 and 2016). Concerning the study at large: Recorded disease courses included relapsing-remitting, secondary progressive and progressive-relapsing multiple sclerosis, with some patients lacking subtype annotation. A subset of samples was prepared in parallel using single-end sample barcoding, then pooled and co-amplified after Illumina adapter ligation. The patient repertoires were compared against approximately twelve previously published healthy control repertoires obtained from donors aged roughly 6 to 25 years.

The investigation overall reported the following: Compared with controls, multiple sclerosis patients had significantly lower normalized Chao1 diversity, a finding suggesting substantial peripheral T-cell clonal expansion. The multiple sclerosis patient group was slightly younger than the control group. Significantly higher frequencies in patients than in controls were found for roughly five TRBV segments, including TRBV5-6, TRBV5-1 and TRBV20-1. When samples were clustered directly using the F measure, samples prepared in the same batch co-clustered strongly, which prompted a batch-effect correction.

Libraries came from PCR. Sequencing used an Illumina HiSeq 2500. To reduce PCR and sequencing biases, unique molecular identifiers were built into the TCR beta cDNA libraries. Approximately 500,000 cDNA molecules were obtained for every 1 to 10 million input T cells, so each molecule roughly corresponded to one T cell. The patient libraries were prepared and sequenced using the same protocol as the earlier healthy control dataset. Within a given batch, samples were prepared together, multiplexed and sequenced on the same HiSeq lane. Per the source publication's procedure: MIGEC was used to process the raw barcoded reads, and molecular identifier groups with only a single read were discarded before consensus assembly and CDR3 extraction. VDJtools was used for post-analysis of the clonotype tables, with diversity normalized by down-sampling every dataset to the smallest sample size. To correct batch-related cross-sample contamination, repertoire overlap clustering matched CDR3 amino acid sequences but not nucleotide sequences. TCRdb reanalyzed the raw reads on its own, using fastp at Q25 for trimming and MiXCR for clone calling, and kept in-frame beta chains. Rows matching on CDR3 protein sequence are summarized as one entry with the most common DNA and genes. The V and J calls here are based on TCRdb, not the publication. The sample records about 800,000 distinct CDR3 sequences, approximately 30% of which are singletons. Around 0.56% of the sample comes from the top ten.

Taken from cysteine to phenylalanine, the CDR3 has 16 residues. The CDR3 DNA has 48 bases and is translated from base 1. V was cut back by 0 bases and J by 0 bases, leaving a gap of 9 bases between them. CDR1 and CDR2, looked up from the germline V gene, are ENHRY and SYGVKD. This clonotype was found a few times. Its antigen is still unknown. No much larger clone exists at a distance of one base, and base qualities are not known. To demonstrate the VDJtools post-analysis software, the study profiled TCR beta repertoires from the peripheral blood of 10 to 15 young patients with multiple sclerosis. The multiple sclerosis patients were children and adolescents between roughly 6 and 16 years of age.

The sequenced sample consisted of blood. This sequence was found in a girl aged 10-17 years with multiple sclerosis. In this chain, TRBV10-3 is recombined with TRBJ1-5, with no reliable assignment of the D segment. At the DNA level, the sequence is TGTGCCATCAGTGAGTCGATAGCTTATAGCAATCAGCCCCAGCATTTT. It is translated as CAISESIAYSNQPQHF.